A selection of T cell receptor beta chains follows, all from one sample in a study of vaccination and CD4 T cells after COVID-19. Each CDR3 protein is one row after TCRdb ran MiXCR on the PCR reads. In the table there are some 10,000 distinct CDR3 sequences, about 35% of which are singletons. The antigens for these receptors are not known. The sample taken for sequencing was CD4+ T cells from blood, cultured in vitro. Every receptor here comes from a human donor in good health. CDR3s include the opening cysteine and the closing phenylalanine or tryptophan. A D gene is named only where the DNA matches it firmly. Clone size is stated in some rows and not others, as once, few, many or a class when expanded.

j_call: TRBJ2-2; clone_size: .; v_call: TRBV20-1; d_call: .; cdr3_aa: CSARDPMNTGELFF; cdr3_nt: TGCAGTGCTAGAGATCCAATGAACACCGGGGAGCTGTTTTTT
j_call: TRBJ1-5; clone_size: .; v_call: TRBV28; d_call: .; cdr3_aa: CASSSDGPVGSQPQHF; cdr3_nt: TGTGCCAGCAGCTCCGATGGCCCGGTCGGTAGTCAGCCCCAGCATTTT
j_call: TRBJ2-2; clone_size: .; v_call: TRBV20-1; d_call: .; cdr3_aa: CSARASDSYSNTGELFF; cdr3_nt: TGCAGTGCTAGAGCTTCGGACTCTTATTCGAACACCGGGGAGCTGTTTTTT
j_call: TRBJ2-1; clone_size: .; v_call: TRBV27; d_call: TRBD2; cdr3_aa: CASSSGLAGEYEQFF; cdr3_nt: TGTGCCAGCAGTTCGGGACTAGCGGGAGAGTATGAGCAGTTCTTC
j_call: TRBJ1-5; clone_size: .; v_call: TRBV6-5; d_call: .; cdr3_aa: CASSYTSGARGNQPQHF; cdr3_nt: TGTGCCAGCAGTTACACTAGTGGTGCACGGGGCAATCAGCCCCAGCATTTT
j_call: TRBJ2-3; clone_size: .; v_call: TRBV11-3; d_call: TRBD1; cdr3_aa: CASSLPPTGTQYF; cdr3_nt: TGTGCCAGCAGCTTACCACCGACAGGGACGCAGTATTTT
j_call: TRBJ1-1; clone_size: .; v_call: TRBV25-1; d_call: TRBD1; cdr3_aa: CASSELQGAGEAFF; cdr3_nt: TGTGCCAGCAGTGAATTGCAGGGGGCCGGTGAAGCTTTCTTT
j_call: TRBJ2-3; clone_size: few; v_call: TRBV6-4; d_call: TRBD2; cdr3_aa: CASRRFGTSGDTDTQYF; cdr3_nt: TGTGCCAGCAGGAGATTTGGGACTAGCGGGGACACAGATACGCAGTATTTT
j_call: TRBJ2-2; clone_size: few; v_call: TRBV6-2/TRBV6-3; d_call: TRBD1; cdr3_aa: CAINGQGHTGELFF; cdr3_nt: TGTGCCATCAACGGACAGGGCCACACCGGGGAGCTGTTTTTT
j_call: TRBJ1-5; clone_size: .; v_call: TRBV19; d_call: .; cdr3_aa: CASSRDTNQPQRF; cdr3_nt: TGTGCCAGTAGTAGGGACACCAATCAGCCCCAGCGTTTT
j_call: TRBJ1-2; clone_size: few; v_call: TRBV28; d_call: TRBD1; cdr3_aa: CASSLNEGQGAGGYYGYTF; cdr3_nt: TGTGCCAGCAGTCTAAACGAGGGACAGGGGGCGGGGGGCTACTATGGCTACACCTTC
j_call: TRBJ2-2; clone_size: .; v_call: TRBV6-1; d_call: TRBD1; cdr3_aa: CASMNRGRGTGELFF; cdr3_nt: TGTGCCAGCATGAACAGGGGGCGCGGCACCGGGGAGCTGTTTTTT
j_call: TRBJ1-2; clone_size: few; v_call: TRBV11-2; d_call: .; cdr3_aa: CASSLVRSTNNYGYTF; cdr3_nt: TGTGCCAGCAGCTTAGTCAGGTCAACAAATAACTATGGCTACACCTTC
j_call: TRBJ1-3; clone_size: .; v_call: TRBV7-6; d_call: .; cdr3_aa: CASSPGTSGNTIYF; cdr3_nt: TGTGCCAGCAGCCCCGGGACATCTGGAAACACCATATATTTT
j_call: TRBJ1-5; clone_size: .; v_call: TRBV30; d_call: .; cdr3_aa: CACRHDSNQPQHF; cdr3_nt: TGTGCCTGCCGACATGATAGCAATCAGCCCCAGCATTTT
j_call: TRBJ1-2; clone_size: few; v_call: TRBV5-1; d_call: TRBD1; cdr3_aa: CASSAGTATYGYTF; cdr3_nt: TGCGCCAGCAGCGCCGGGACAGCTACTTATGGCTACACCTTC
j_call: TRBJ2-7; clone_size: large; v_call: TRBV19; d_call: .; cdr3_aa: CASSIGETYEQYF; cdr3_nt: TGTGCCAGTAGTATCGGGGAGACCTACGAGCAGTACTTC
j_call: TRBJ1-1; clone_size: .; v_call: TRBV28; d_call: .; cdr3_aa: CASSFPAAAGNTEAFF; cdr3_nt: TGTGCCAGCAGTTTCCCCGCAGCCGCGGGGAACACTGAAGCTTTCTTT
j_call: TRBJ2-3; clone_size: few; v_call: TRBV7-2; d_call: .; cdr3_aa: CASSLVGPLGTQYF; cdr3_nt: TGTGCCAGCAGCTTAGTAGGCCCCTTAGGTACGCAGTATTTT
j_call: TRBJ2-5; clone_size: few; v_call: TRBV20-1; d_call: .; cdr3_aa: CSARDAGFRETQYF; cdr3_nt: TGCAGTGCTAGAGATGCGGGGTTCCGGGAGACCCAGTACTTC
j_call: TRBJ1-5; clone_size: few; v_call: TRBV6-2/TRBV6-3; d_call: .; cdr3_aa: CASTQTFNQPQHF; cdr3_nt: TGTGCCAGCACTCAGACTTTCAATCAGCCCCAGCATTTT
j_call: TRBJ2-5; clone_size: .; v_call: TRBV5-3; d_call: .; cdr3_aa: CARSLGGAVRETQYF; cdr3_nt: TGTGCCAGAAGCTTGGGAGGGGCAGTCCGAGAGACCCAGTACTTC
j_call: TRBJ1-5; clone_size: few; v_call: TRBV10-2; d_call: TRBD1; cdr3_aa: CASSQQGSYSNQPQHF; cdr3_nt: TGCGCCAGCAGCCAACAGGGGAGTTATAGCAATCAGCCCCAGCATTTT
j_call: TRBJ1-1; clone_size: .; v_call: TRBV4-1; d_call: TRBD1; cdr3_aa: CASSQDGRTGGIRDTEAFF; cdr3_nt: TGCGCCAGCAGCCAAGATGGTAGGACAGGGGGCATAAGGGACACTGAAGCTTTCTTT